A single sample is the source of the 14 T cell receptor beta chains below, sequenced in a study of radiation and T cells in renal cell carcinoma. Using immunoSEQ multiplex PCR, the repertoire was profiled, and TCRdb retains in-frame clones only, with some absent. The sample has about 26,000 clones, roughly 80% seen once. Indicated time point: blood 2 weeks post-SBRT. The treatment was: 15 Gy SBRT to primary tumor, nephrectomy 4 weeks later. Sequences were derived from blood, sampled from a patient whose treatment included radiotherapy and nephrectomy. These receptors were obtained from a man in his 60s with renal cell carcinoma.

This clone was recorded once. The chain links TRBV9 to TRBJ2-2; D uncertain. The germline V and J ends were trimmed by 0 bases and 2 bases, with 5 bases remaining between them. Germline V CDR1 and CDR2: SGDLS, YYNGEE. CDR3 size: 14 residues. The CDR3 sequence: CASSVATNTGELFF. The CDR3 nucleotides read TGTGCCAGCAGCGTAGCGACCAACACCGGGGAGCTGTTTTTT. Together with reference TRBV9 and TRBJ2-2, the CDR3 gives the full variable domain: DSGVTQTPKHLITATGQRVTLRCSPRSGDLSVYWYQQSLDQGLQFLIQYYNGEERAKGNILERFSAQQFPDLHSELNLSSLELGDSALYFCASSVATNTGELFFGEGSRLTVL.

The chain has TRBV5-4 and TRBJ1-4; no definite D call. The CDR3 is 16 residues long. Trimming cost V 2 bases and J 8 bases, with 19 bases left between them. Germline CDR1 and CDR2: SGHNT and YYREEE (reference sequence). CDR3 nucleotides: TGTGCCAGCAGCTTAAGTTCAAGTTGGTCCTTCGAAAAACTGTTTTTT. Translating it yields CASSLSSSWSFEKLFF.

The J gene is TRBJ2-2, the V gene TRBV7-9, with 7 bases lining up with TRBD2. Germline CDR1 is SEHNR and CDR2 is FQNEAQ (reference sequence). The CDR3 contains 15 residues. V trimming: 3 bases; J trimming: 0 bases; junction bases outside the gene matches: 1. The CDR3 sequence: CASSLGLSNTGELFF. CDR3 bases: TGTGCCAGCAGCTTGGGACTATCGAACACCGGGGAGCTGTTTTTT.

This chain uses TRBV7-9 with TRBJ1-2; TRBD1 matches 7 bases. CDR3 size: 16 residues. Germline CDR1 SEHNR, CDR2 FQNEAQ (reference sequence). J lost 5 bases, V lost 5 bases, and 14 bases had no gene match. This CDR3 reads CASSVGQEEDLYGYTF. For the CDR3, the DNA is TGTGCCAGCAGCGTAGGACAGGAGGAGGATCTTTATGGCTACACCTTC. Full variable domain (remainder filled in from reference TRBV7-9 and TRBJ1-2): DTGVSQNPRHKITKRGQNVTFRCDPISEHNRLYWYRQTLGQGPEFLTYFQNEAQLEKSRLLSDRFSAERPKGSFSTLEIQRTEQGDSAMYLCASSVGQEEDLYGYTFGSGTRLTVV.

This clone was seen once. CDR3 loop: CAWGRNTEAFF. CDR3 nucleotides: TGTGCCTGGGGCAGGAACACTGAAGCTTTCTTT. The genes are TRBV30 and TRBJ1-1; unclear D gene. Trimming took off 5 bases at V and 1 base at J, with 5 bases between the two ends. There are 11 residues in the CDR3. Germline-derived CDR1 and CDR2 are GTSNPN and SVGIG (reference sequence).

The V gene is TRBV10-3, the J gene TRBJ1-1; D is uncertain. V lost 3 bases, J lost 1 base, and 9 bases lay in between. The CDR3 covers 14 residues. Looked up from germline, CDR1 is ENHRY and CDR2 is SYGVKD. Here the CDR3 DNA reads TGTGCCATCAGTGATCAAGGGAAGAACACTGAAGCTTTCTTT. This translates into CAISDQGKNTEAFF.

The genes are TRBV6-6 and TRBJ2-1; 10 bases line up with TRBD2. The CDR3 length is 16 residues. J was trimmed by 2 bases and V by 4 bases; bases with no gene match: 5. Germline V CDR1 and CDR2: MNHNY, SVGAGI (reference sequence). The CDR3 here is CASSWGLAGAYNEQFF. Here the CDR3 DNA reads TGTGCCAGCAGTTGGGGCCTAGCGGGAGCCTACAATGAGCAGTTCTTC.

This sequence joins TRBV19 and TRBJ2-2; TRBD1 matches 9 bases. Looked up from germline, CDR1 is LNHDA and CDR2 is SQIVND (reference sequence). V was pared by 3 bases and J by 4 bases, with 6 bases of the junction left unmatched. This CDR3 is built from 16 residues. CDR3 loop: CASSIPGTGRTGELFF. The CDR3 DNA is TGTGCCAGTAGTATCCCCGGGACAGGGCGCACCGGGGAGCTGTTTTTT.

This chain joins TRBV19 and TRBJ2-7; TRBD2 matches 9 bases. This CDR3 region has 15 residues. In germline, CDR1 is LNHDA, CDR2 SQIVND (reference sequence). V dropped 3 bases and J dropped 1; count of bases not matched to a gene: 4. CDR3 coding DNA: TGTGCCAGTAGTATGAGGAGCGGGAGGTCCTACGAGCAGTACTTC. Amino acid sequence: CASSMRSGRSYEQYF. The full variable domain, completed using reference TRBV19 and TRBJ2-7, is DGGITQSPKYLFRKEGQNVTLSCEQNLNHDAMYWYRQDPGQGLRLIYYSQIVNDFQKGDIAEGYSVSREKKESFPLTVTSAQKNPTAFYLCASSMRSGRSYEQYFGPGTRLTVT.

This chain connects TRBV7-8 to TRBJ1-2; tentatively, D is TRBD1 (6 bases). Trimming shortened V by 2 bases and J by 4 bases, and 17 bases separated the two germline ends. Germline CDR1 reads SGHVS; CDR2 reads FQNEAQ. The CDR3 is 16 residues long. The CDR3 DNA is TGTGCCAGCAGCTTAAGAATGGCGGACAGATTCTATGGCTACACCTTC. Translated: CASSLRMADRFYGYTF. The full variable domain, completed using reference TRBV7-8 and TRBJ1-2, is GAGVSQSPRYKVAKRGQDVALRCDPISGHVSLFWYQQALGQGPEFLTYFQNEAQLDKSGLPSDRFFAERPEGSVSTLKIQRTQQEDSAVYLCASSLRMADRFYGYTFGSGTRLTVV.

This rearrangement joins TRBV10-3 to TRBJ2-2, with 10 bases that match TRBD1. V was pared by 2 bases and J by 7 bases, with 1 base of the junction left unmatched. There are 14 residues in the CDR3. The germline V gene has CDR1 ENHRY and CDR2 SYGVKD. The CDR3 region is CAISEGQGDGELFF. The CDR3 DNA is TGTGCCATCAGTGAGGGACAGGGGGACGGGGAGCTGTTTTTT.

The chain carries TRBV6-5 and TRBJ2-1; D might be TRBD1 (6 bases). CDR1 MNHEY and CDR2 SVGAGI come from the germline V gene. The CDR3 loop spans 15 amino acids. V gave up 2 bases and J gave up 0 bases, with 8 bases separating them. The CDR3 DNA follows: TGTGCCAGCAGTTACCAAGGGGGCTCCTACAATGAGCAGTTCTTC. Its translation is CASSYQGGSYNEQFF.

This clone was counted between two and nine times. The chain couples TRBV6-5 to TRBJ1-1; the D gene is possibly TRBD1 (5 bases). Per germline, CDR1 MNHEY and CDR2 SVGAGI. V was clipped by 8 bases and J by 0 bases, with 10 bases between them. The CDR3 is 13 residues long. CDR3 loop: CASWGLMNTEAFF. CDR3 sequence (DNA): TGTGCCAGCTGGGGCCTGATGAACACTGAAGCTTTCTTT.

The chain links TRBV15 to TRBJ1-4; D gene unclear. Germline V lookup: CDR1 LNHNV, CDR2 YYDKDF (reference sequence). The CDR3 is made up of 15 amino acids. Trimming pared 5 bases from V and 0 bases from J, leaving 10 bases between. CDR3 amino acids: CATSRSGSTNEKLFF. As DNA, the CDR3 is TGTGCCACCAGCCGCTCAGGATCAACTAATGAAAAACTGTTTTTT.